This T cell receptor (beta chain) emerged from a study of graft-versus-host responses after intestinal transplantation. Produced via immunoSEQ multiplex PCR; TCRdb's table is partial and in-frame only. Altogether around 30,000 clones are present, approximately 93% being singletons, with the ten largest covering roughly 0.72%. The germline V gene encodes CDR1 SGDLS and CDR2 YYNGEE. The CDR3 has 13 residues. With 4 bases removed from V and 3 bases from J, the gap between germline ends came to 8 bases. This material consisted of PBMCs, taken about 65 days after intestinal transplant. The genes are TRBV9 and TRBJ1-5, with D possibly being TRBD1 (5 bases). This sequence originates from a human patient who received an intestinal transplant, so some T cells may come from the graft donor. CDR3 in DNA: TGTGCCAGCAGCCGGACACTCAATCAGCCCCAGCATTTT. The encoded protein is CASSRTLNQPQHF.